One and the same sample provided the 11 T cell receptor beta chains below, sequenced in a study of T cell repertoires in cytomegalovirus infection. The antigens these receptors bind are not known. MiXCR was run by TCRdb on the reads, yielding one entry per CDR3 protein. The table includes a few hundred thousand distinct CDR3 sequences, around 40% detected once. The source material was cultured PBMCs, sampled from culture after CMV antigen stimulation. The receptor source for this set is a human donor in good health (CMV status not recorded). Some clones in this sample may be carry-over from other donors' samples.

The sample holds a few counts of this clonotype. This chain connects TRBV19 to TRBJ2-5, with no clear D. V was shortened by 3 bases and J by 5 bases, with 7 bases between the two germline ends. Germline V gene sequence: CDR1 LNHDA, CDR2 SQIVND (reference sequence). This CDR3 has 12 amino acids. CDR3 amino acids: CASSIDGETQYF. In nucleotides, the CDR3 is TGTGCCAGTAGTATCGACGGCGAGACCCAGTACTTC.

In its sample, this clonotype was seen many times. The V call is TRBV7-6, the J call TRBJ2-7, with D maybe TRBD2 (5 bases). The CDR3 has 18 amino acids. CDR1 is SGHVS, CDR2 FNYEAQ, per germline. Trimming took 11 bases from V and 3 from J, leaving 32 bases between them. The CDR3 DNA is TGTGCCGGACGCTACCACCGTCCCGGGGAGCCTACCTTCTACGAGCAGTACTTC. It translates to CAGRYHRPGEPTFYEQYF.

The CDR3 coding sequence is TGTGCCAGCAGCTTCTGGCGGGAGGGCCCCGATACGCAGTATTTT. Protein: CASSFWREGPDTQYF. This chain uses TRBV11-2 with TRBJ2-3; TRBD2 aligns across 9 bases. CDR1 and CDR2 from the germline V gene are SGHAT and FQNNGV. The CDR3 sequence is 15 residues long. With 3 bases clipped from V and 6 bases from J, the junction kept 7 bases outside the gene matches.

The chain employs TRBV7-9 and TRBJ1-5; D is undetermined. Germline CDR1 SEHNR, CDR2 FQNEAQ (reference sequence). This CDR3 has 13 residues. V was trimmed by 5 bases and J by 7 bases, leaving 12 bases between them. The CDR3 DNA reads as TGTGCCAGCAGCCCCCTACTCGGGCAGCCCCAGCATTTT. It specifies CASSPLLGQPQHF.

This clonotype was counted only a few times. The chain has TRBV5-1 and TRBJ2-7, with D perhaps TRBD1 or TRBD2 (5 bases each). Deletions cut 4 bases from V and 0 bases from J, with 14 bases between. This CDR3 comprises 15 residues. Looked up from germline, CDR1 is SGHRS and CDR2 is YFSETQ. The CDR3 bases are TGCGCCAGCAGCCTCGGGACGGTTAGCTCCTACGAGCAGTACTTC. Encoded protein: CASSLGTVSSYEQYF. Complete variable domain (other parts from reference TRBV5-1 and TRBJ2-7): KAGVTQTPRYLIKTRGQQVTLSCSPISGHRSVSWYQQTPGQGLQFLFEYFSETQRNKGNFPGRFSGRQFSNSRSEMNVSTLELGDSALYLCASSLGTVSSYEQYFGPGTRLTVT.

CDR3 residues: CASSLPIPSEQYF. For the CDR3, the DNA is TGTGCCAGCAGTTTGCCAATTCCCTCCGAGCAGTACTTC. This chain connects TRBV6-2 or TRBV6-3 to TRBJ2-7, with D hard to call. Germline CDR1 and CDR2: MNHEY and SVGEGT. Trimming cost V 4 bases and J 6 bases, with 13 bases left between them. The length of the CDR3 is 13 residues.

The chain links TRBV10-3 to TRBJ1-1; 9 bases fit TRBD1. This CDR3 contains 15 residues. CDR1 is ENHRY, CDR2 SYGVKD, per germline. V lost 2 bases and J lost 11; bases outside the gene matches: 12. This CDR3 is CAISEEVGGTGSAFF. CDR3 coding DNA: TGTGCCATCAGTGAGGAGGTGGGAGGGACAGGGTCCGCTTTCTTT.

The gene calls are TRBV5-1 and TRBJ1-2; tentative D call: TRBD1 (6 bases). The V and J ends lost 4 bases and 5 bases respectively, with 15 bases between them. The germline V gene encodes CDR1 SGHRS and CDR2 YFSETQ. The CDR3 is made up of 14 amino acids. The CDR3 region is CASSPQGGEYGYTF. For the CDR3, the DNA is TGCGCCAGCAGCCCACAGGGAGGGGAGTATGGCTACACCTTC.

This clonotype appeared a few times. CDR3 nucleotide sequence: TGTGCTAGTGGTCTATGGGGCCAGACGCATCGCTACACCTTC. It encodes CASGLWGQTHRYTF. This chain links TRBV12-5 with TRBJ1-2; possible D gene TRBD1, 5 bases. The CDR3 loop spans 14 amino acids. Germline V gives CDR1 LGHNT, CDR2 FRNRAP. With 5 bases removed from V and 9 bases from J, the gap between germline ends came to 19 bases.

This clonotype has more than one count but fewer than ten. The chain links TRBV20-1 to TRBJ1-2, with D possibly TRBD1 on 6 matching bases. Trimming pared 6 bases from V and 5 bases from J, leaving 22 bases between. The CDR3 contains 15 residues. Germline V CDR1 and CDR2: DFQATT, SNEGSKA (reference sequence). The CDR3 reads CSARGVYKSSYGYTF. The CDR3 bases are TGCAGTGCCAGGGGAGTTTACAAATCCTCGTATGGCTACACCTTC.

This clonotype was counted only a few times. The rearrangement uses TRBV7-6 and TRBJ1-5; maybe TRBD1 (5 bases). Germline V gene lookup returns CDR1 SGHVS and CDR2 FNYEAQ. The CDR3 runs 13 residues. The ends were cut back, 5 bases at V and 11 bases at J, with 16 bases in the middle. This chain's CDR3 is CASSPERGRTQHF. Here the CDR3 DNA reads TGTGCCAGCAGCCCCGAGAGGGGTAGAACCCAGCATTTT.